This T cell receptor (beta chain) was captured in a study of OX40 agonist ivuxolimab in advanced cancers. The CDR3 extends over 17 amino acids. CDR1 and CDR2 from the germline V gene are LNHDA and SQIVND (reference sequence). V dropped 5 bases and J dropped 0 bases, with 19 bases sitting between them. Generated by immunoSEQ multiplex PCR, the TCRdb table keeps only in-frame clones and is missing some. Found here are around 94,000 clones, roughly 84% of them singletons; the top ten hold under 0.35%. The V gene is TRBV19, the J gene TRBJ1-1, with a weak D call TRBD1 (5 bases). The sample was CD4+ or CD8+ T cells sorted from blood, taken in a trial of the OX40 agonist ivuxolimab. This TCR was sampled from an adult with an advanced solid tumor such as melanoma, head and neck, liver or kidney cancer. CDR3 region: CASSHPIRGNMNTEAFF. The CDR3 DNA sequence: TGTGCCAGTAGTCATCCCATTAGGGGAAACATGAACACTGAAGCTTTCTTT.